This TCR beta chain is drawn from a study of blood T cells in healthy people across ages. Findings and limits, study-wide: Diversity of TCR beta per million T cells declined in a roughly linear way with age. It was the long-lived donors that had more naive CD4+ cells and higher diversity than aged donors.

The CDR3 runs to 14 residues. The trim removed 3 bases at V and 4 bases at J, leaving 2 bases unmatched. Per the germline V gene, CDR1 is MNHEY and CDR2 is SMNVEV (reference sequence). As concerns this clonotype: As yet, its antigen is unknown.

Using a J-beta primer mix together with a sample-barcoded 5' primer, a second PCR was run for about 6 to 11 cycles. TCRdb processed the 5' RACE reads anew with MiXCR; each CDR3 protein has one entry. The sample has approximately 780,000 distinct CDR3 sequences, under 30% seen once. These data are also associated with another study on T cells of mothers and their children. That paper adds: Donors comprised three healthy Caucasian mothers plus their six children. Mother-child pairs who were related displayed a slightly higher overlap than unrelated pairs, a difference that was non-significant.

Sequenced input: blood. This sequence joins TRBV27 and TRBJ2-2; TRBD2 agrees at 7 bases. This TCR derives from a boy between 10 and 17 years old in good health. CDR3 DNA sequence: TGTGCCAGCAGTTTCCCGGGGGGCACCGGGGAGCTGTTTTTT. Its protein product is CASSFPGGTGELFF.